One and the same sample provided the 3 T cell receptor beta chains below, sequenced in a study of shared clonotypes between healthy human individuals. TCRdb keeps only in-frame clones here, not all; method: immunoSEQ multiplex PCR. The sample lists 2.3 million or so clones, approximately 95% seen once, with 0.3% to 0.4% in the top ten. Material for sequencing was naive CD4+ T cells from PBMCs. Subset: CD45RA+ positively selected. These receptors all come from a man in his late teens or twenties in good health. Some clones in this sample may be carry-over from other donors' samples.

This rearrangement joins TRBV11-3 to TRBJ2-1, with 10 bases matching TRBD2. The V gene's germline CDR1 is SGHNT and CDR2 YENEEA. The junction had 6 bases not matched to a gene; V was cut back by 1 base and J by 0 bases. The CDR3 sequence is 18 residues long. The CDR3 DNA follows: TGTGCCAGCAGCTTAGCCCTAGCGGGAGAGTCCTCCTACAATGAGCAGTTCTTC. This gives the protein CASSLALAGESSYNEQFF.

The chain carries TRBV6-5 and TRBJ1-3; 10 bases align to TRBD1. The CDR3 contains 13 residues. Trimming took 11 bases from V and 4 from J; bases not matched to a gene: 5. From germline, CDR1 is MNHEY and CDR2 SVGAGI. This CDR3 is CACWTGGGNTIYF. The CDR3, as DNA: TGTGCCTGCTGGACAGGGGGAGGAAACACCATATATTTT.

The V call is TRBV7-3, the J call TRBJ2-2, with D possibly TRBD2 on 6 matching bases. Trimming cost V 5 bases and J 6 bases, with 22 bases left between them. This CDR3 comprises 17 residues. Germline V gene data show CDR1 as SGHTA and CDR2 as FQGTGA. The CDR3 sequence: CASSPRGAGSSPGELFF. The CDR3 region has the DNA TGTGCCAGCAGCCCACGAGGGGCGGGGAGCAGTCCCGGGGAGCTGTTTTTT.